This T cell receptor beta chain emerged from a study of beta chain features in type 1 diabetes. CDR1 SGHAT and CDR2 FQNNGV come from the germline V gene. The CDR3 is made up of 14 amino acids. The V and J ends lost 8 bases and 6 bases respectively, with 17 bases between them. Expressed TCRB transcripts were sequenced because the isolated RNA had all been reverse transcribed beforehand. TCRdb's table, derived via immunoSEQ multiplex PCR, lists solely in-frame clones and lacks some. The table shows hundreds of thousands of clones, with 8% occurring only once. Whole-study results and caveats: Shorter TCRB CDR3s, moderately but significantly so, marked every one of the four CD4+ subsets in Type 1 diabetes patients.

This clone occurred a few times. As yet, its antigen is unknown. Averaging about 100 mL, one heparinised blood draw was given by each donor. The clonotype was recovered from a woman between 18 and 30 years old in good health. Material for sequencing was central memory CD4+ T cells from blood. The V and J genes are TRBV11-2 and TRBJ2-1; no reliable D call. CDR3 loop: CASHRVRAVNEQFF. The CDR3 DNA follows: TGTGCCAGCCATAGGGTCCGTGCGGTCAATGAGCAGTTCTTC. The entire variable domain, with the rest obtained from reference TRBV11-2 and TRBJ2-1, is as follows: EAGVAQSPRYKIIEKRQSVAFWCNPISGHATLYWYQQILGQGPKLLIQFQNNGVVDDSQLPKDRFSAERLKGVDSTLKIQPAKLEDSAVYLCASHRVRAVNEQFFGPGTRLTVL.